This T cell receptor (beta chain) was sequenced during a study of T cells in Graves' hyperthyroidism and ophthalmopathy. Newly diagnosed patients aged 18 to 65 had hyperthyroidism of under 2 months' duration. The source of the PBMCs was around 9 ml of fresh peripheral blood. Amplification yielded TCR beta CDR3 regions, with RNA transcripts as the source. The HTBI set primed first-round TCR CDR3 RT-PCR. TCRdb ran MiXCR on the multiplex PCR reads and lists one entry per CDR3 protein. The sample records some 250,000 distinct CDR3 sequences, approximately 14% being singletons. Germline CDR1 SQVTM, CDR2 ANQGSEA. The CDR3 covers 12 residues. The V gene lost 6 bases and the J gene lost 1 base, with 9 bases spanning the gap. This clonotype occurred a few times.

The sequenced sample was blood. The clonotype originates from a woman between 40 and 50 years old with Graves' hyperthyroidism that later progressed to Graves' ophthalmopathy. The chain couples TRBV29-1 to TRBJ1-1; the D gene is possibly TRBD1 (6 bases). Written as DNA, the CDR3 is TGCAGCGTGGGACATTCGAACACTGAAGCTTTCTTT. Protein: CSVGHSNTEAFF.